Listed here are 10 T cell receptor beta chains from one sample, sequenced in a study of T cells after yellow fever vaccination. TCRdb re-derived calls from the 5' RACE reads in MiXCR, one entry per CDR3 protein. The sample includes more than 300,000 distinct CDR3 sequences, about 10% of them seen just once. Sequenced here: CD4+ T cells sorted from PBMCs, sampled 45 days after the yellow fever booster vaccination. Receptor source: a man in his late teens or twenties who received the YFV17D yellow fever vaccine.

The chain joins TRBV20-1 to TRBJ2-1; TRBD1 is a possible D gene (6 bases). The CDR3 spans 13 residues. Germline V lookup: CDR1 DFQATT, CDR2 SNEGSKA (reference sequence). Trimming removed 7 bases from V and 2 bases from J, with 12 bases in between. In nucleotides, the CDR3 is TGCAGTGAAAGCAGGGGTCCCTACAATGAGCAGTTCTTC. It is translated as CSESRGPYNEQFF.

The chain combines TRBV7-9 with TRBJ2-3; 9 nucleotides match TRBD2. This CDR3 contains 14 residues. V trimming: 8 bases; J trimming: 4 bases; junction bases outside the gene matches: 7. Germline V lookup: CDR1 SEHNR, CDR2 FQNEAQ (reference sequence). CDR3 sequence reads: CASRQAGGPDTQYF. The CDR3 DNA is TGTGCCAGCCGTCAAGCGGGGGGCCCAGATACGCAGTATTTT.

Only a few counts were recorded for this clonotype. V is TRBV12-3 or TRBV12-4 and J is TRBJ2-1, with a weak D call TRBD2 (6 bases). V shed 7 bases and J shed 6 bases, with 19 bases lying between them. This CDR3 spans 15 amino acids. CDR3 coding DNA: TGTGCCAGCACTCGAGCCGGGGCGGAGGGCAATGAGCAGTTCTTC. Its translation: CASTRAGAEGNEQFF.

V gene TRBV7-2 combines with J gene TRBJ2-7; either TRBD1 or TRBD2 may supply D (6 bases each). V gave up 3 bases and J gave up 4 bases, with 13 bases separating them. Germline CDR1 SGHTA, CDR2 FQGNSA. The CDR3 is 14 amino acids. Here the CDR3 reads CASSFGPGAYEQYF. The DNA for the CDR3 is TGTGCCAGCAGCTTTGGTCCGGGGGCTTACGAGCAGTACTTC.

This clonotype was detected only a few times. The rearrangement joins TRBV10-3 to TRBJ1-2; 8 bases align to TRBD1. The CDR3 is 13 residues long. Germline CDR1 is ENHRY and CDR2 is SYGVKD. Trimming removed 4 bases from V and 7 bases from J; junction bases left unmatched: 5. In DNA form, the CDR3 reads TGTGCCATCAGTGCCAGGGGGCGCGGTGGCTACACCTTC. As protein: CAISARGRGGYTF.

In this sample, this clonotype turned up a few times. This chain links TRBV18 with TRBJ2-7; TRBD2 matches 9 bases. V lost 2 bases, J lost 2 bases, and 1 base stayed unmatched. The germline CDR1 and CDR2 sequences are KGHSH and LQKENI. This CDR3 is 14 amino acids long. The chain's CDR3 is CASSPASGTYEQYV. The CDR3 DNA reads as TGTGCCAGCTCACCAGCTAGCGGGACCTACGAGCAGTACGTC.

This clonotype has ten or more counts. This sequence joins TRBV7-3 and TRBJ2-1, with D possibly TRBD2 on 6 matching bases. This CDR3 has 15 residues. Germline loops: CDR1 SGHTA, CDR2 FQGTGA. The V and J ends lost 5 bases and 0 bases respectively, with 11 bases between them. CDR3 bases: TGTGCCAGCAGCATCGGGAGCAGCTCCTACAATGAGCAGTTCTTC. The encoded protein is CASSIGSSSYNEQFF.

This clonotype has a handful of counts. V gene TRBV5-1 combines with J gene TRBJ1-1; 7 bases fit TRBD1. With 4 bases clipped from V and 5 bases from J, the junction kept 17 bases outside the gene matches. Germline CDR1 and CDR2: SGHRS and YFSETQ. The CDR3 consists of 17 residues. Here the CDR3 DNA reads TGCGCCAGCAGCACCACCCCCGGGACAGATTTCGAGACTGAAGCTTTCTTT. This sequence encodes CASSTTPGTDFETEAFF.

This clonotype was picked up a small number of times. The V gene is TRBV18, the J gene TRBJ1-2, with D unclear. Trimming removed 3 bases at V and 2 bases at J, with 10 bases between. The germline V gene encodes CDR1 KGHSH and CDR2 LQKENI. This CDR3 spans 14 amino acids. DNA of the CDR3: TGTGCCAGCTCACCGGCCAGGACGAACTATGGCTACACCTTC. Its translation is CASSPARTNYGYTF.

The V and J genes are TRBV7-2 and TRBJ2-7; D perhaps matches TRBD2 (5 bases). Germline loops: CDR1 SGHTA, CDR2 FQGNSA. The CDR3 has 16 residues. Trimming cost V 1 base and J 2 bases, with 15 bases left between them. CDR3 in amino acids: CASSLVSGNAPYEQYF. CDR3 nucleotides: TGTGCCAGCAGCTTAGTATCCGGGAATGCGCCCTACGAGCAGTACTTC.